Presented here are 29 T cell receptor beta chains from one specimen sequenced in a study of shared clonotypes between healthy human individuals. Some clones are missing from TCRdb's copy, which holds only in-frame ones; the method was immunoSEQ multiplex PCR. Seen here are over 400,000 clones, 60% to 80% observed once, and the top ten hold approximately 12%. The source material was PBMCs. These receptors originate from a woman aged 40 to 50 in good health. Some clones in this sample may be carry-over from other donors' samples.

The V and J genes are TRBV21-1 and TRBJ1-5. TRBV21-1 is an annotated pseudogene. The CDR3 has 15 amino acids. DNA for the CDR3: TGTGCCAGCCCTGGGGGGGGCGCGTGCAATCAGCCCCAGCATTTT. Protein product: CASPGGGACNQPQHF.

The CDR3 DNA reads as TGTGCCAGCAGTTCGTTGCGGAGACAAGGTTTAATTTATGGCTACACCTTC. Its translation: CASSSLRRQGLIYGYTF. V gene TRBV28 combines with J gene TRBJ1-2; D ambiguous. Trimming left V 4 bases short and J 5 bases short, with 23 bases between. Germline values: CDR1 MDHEN, CDR2 SYDVKM. The CDR3 has 17 residues.

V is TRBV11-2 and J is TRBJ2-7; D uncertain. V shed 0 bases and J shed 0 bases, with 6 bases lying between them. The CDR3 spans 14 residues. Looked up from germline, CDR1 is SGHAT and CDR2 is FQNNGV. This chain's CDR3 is CASSLDTNSYEQYF. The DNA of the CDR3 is TGTGCCAGCAGCTTAGATACAAACTCCTACGAGCAGTACTTC.

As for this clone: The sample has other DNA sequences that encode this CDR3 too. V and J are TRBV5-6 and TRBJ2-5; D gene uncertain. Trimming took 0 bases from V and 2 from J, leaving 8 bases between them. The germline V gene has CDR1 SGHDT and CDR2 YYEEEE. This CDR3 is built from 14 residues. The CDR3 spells CASSLVSTQETQYF. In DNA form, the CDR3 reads TGTGCCAGCAGCTTGGTCAGTACTCAAGAGACCCAGTACTTC.

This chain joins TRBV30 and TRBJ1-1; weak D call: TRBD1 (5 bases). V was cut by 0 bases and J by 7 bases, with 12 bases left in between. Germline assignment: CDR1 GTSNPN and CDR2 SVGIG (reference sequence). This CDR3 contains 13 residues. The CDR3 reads CAWSVRGGIEAFF. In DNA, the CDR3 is TGTGCCTGGAGTGTACGGGGGGGGATTGAAGCTTTCTTT. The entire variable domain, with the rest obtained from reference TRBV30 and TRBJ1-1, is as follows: SQTIHQWPATLVQPVGSPLSLECTVEGTSNPNLYWYRQAAGRGLQLLFYSVGIGQISSEVPQNLSASRPQDRQFILSSKKLLLSDSGFYLCAWSVRGGIEAFFGQGTRLTVV.

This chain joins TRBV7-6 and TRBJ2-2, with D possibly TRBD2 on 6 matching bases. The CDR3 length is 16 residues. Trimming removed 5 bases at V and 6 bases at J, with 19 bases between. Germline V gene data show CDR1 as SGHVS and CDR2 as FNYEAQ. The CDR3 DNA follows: TGTGCCAGCAGCCAGGGAGGTTATTATGTACCCGGGGAGCTGTTTTTT. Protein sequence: CASSQGGYYVPGELFF.

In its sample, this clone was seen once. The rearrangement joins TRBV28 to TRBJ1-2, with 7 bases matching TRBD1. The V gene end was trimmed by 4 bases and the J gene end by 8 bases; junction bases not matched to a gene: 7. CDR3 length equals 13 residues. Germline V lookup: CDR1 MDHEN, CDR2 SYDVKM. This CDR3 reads CASSSTGLGGYTF. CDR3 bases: TGTGCCAGCAGTTCGACAGGGCTAGGCGGCTACACCTTC.

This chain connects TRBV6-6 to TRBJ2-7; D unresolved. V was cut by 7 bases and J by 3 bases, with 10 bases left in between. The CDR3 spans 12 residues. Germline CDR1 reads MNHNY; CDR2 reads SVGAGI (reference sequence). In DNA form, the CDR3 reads TGTGCCAGCACCTTAGACCTCTACGAGCAGTACTTC. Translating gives CASTLDLYEQYF.

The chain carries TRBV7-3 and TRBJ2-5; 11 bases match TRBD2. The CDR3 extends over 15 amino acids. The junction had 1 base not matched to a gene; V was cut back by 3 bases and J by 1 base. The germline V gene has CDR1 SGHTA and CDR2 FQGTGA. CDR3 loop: CASSLTSGTQETQYF. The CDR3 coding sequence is TGTGCCAGCAGCTTGACTAGCGGGACCCAAGAGACCCAGTACTTC.

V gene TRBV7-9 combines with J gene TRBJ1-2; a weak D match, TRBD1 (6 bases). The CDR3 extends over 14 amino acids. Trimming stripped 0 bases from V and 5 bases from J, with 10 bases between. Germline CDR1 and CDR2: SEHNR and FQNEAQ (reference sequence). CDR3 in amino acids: CASSLAGGGYGYTF. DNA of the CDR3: TGTGCCAGCAGCTTAGCAGGGGGAGGATATGGCTACACCTTC.

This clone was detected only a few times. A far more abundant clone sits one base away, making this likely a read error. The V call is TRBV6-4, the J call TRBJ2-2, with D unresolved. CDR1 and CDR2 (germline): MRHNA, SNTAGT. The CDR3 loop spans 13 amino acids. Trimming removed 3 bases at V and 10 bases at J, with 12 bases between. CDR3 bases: TGTGCCAGCAGTGAAAGGGATGCCGAGGAGCTGTTTTTT. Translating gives CASSERDAEELFF.

The CDR3 DNA is TGTGCCAGCAGTTTAGCCGGGACTAGCGGATCCAATGAGCAGTTCTTC. This encodes CASSLAGTSGSNEQFF. The J gene is TRBJ2-1, the V gene TRBV28, with 11 positions matching TRBD2. Germline CDR1 MDHEN, CDR2 SYDVKM. Trimming removed 2 bases from V and 6 bases from J; junction bases left unmatched: 6. There are 16 residues in the CDR3. The variable domain in full, completed from reference TRBV28 and TRBJ2-1, reads DVKVTQSSRYLVKRTGEKVFLECVQDMDHENMFWYRQDPGLGLRLIYFSYDVKMKEKGDIPEGYSVSREKKERFSLILESASTNQTSMYLCASSLAGTSGSNEQFFGPGTRLTVL.

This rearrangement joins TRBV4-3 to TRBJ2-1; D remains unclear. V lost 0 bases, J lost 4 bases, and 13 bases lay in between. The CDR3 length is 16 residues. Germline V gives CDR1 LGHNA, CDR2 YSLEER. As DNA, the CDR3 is TGCGCCAGCAGCCAAGAGTCGGGTCGCGCGTACAATGAGCAGTTCTTC. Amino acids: CASSQESGRAYNEQFF.

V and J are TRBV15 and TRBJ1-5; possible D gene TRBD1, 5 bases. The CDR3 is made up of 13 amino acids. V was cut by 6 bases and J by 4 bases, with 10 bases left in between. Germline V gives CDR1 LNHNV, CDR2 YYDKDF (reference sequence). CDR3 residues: CATSYGANQPQHF. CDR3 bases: TGTGCCACCAGTTACGGGGCGAATCAGCCCCAGCATTTT.

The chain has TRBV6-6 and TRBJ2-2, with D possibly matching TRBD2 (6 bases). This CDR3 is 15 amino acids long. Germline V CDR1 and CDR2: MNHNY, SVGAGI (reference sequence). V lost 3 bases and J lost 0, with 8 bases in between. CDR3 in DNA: TGTGCCAGCAGTTATGGAGGGCCGAACACCGGGGAGCTGTTTTTT. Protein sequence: CASSYGGPNTGELFF.

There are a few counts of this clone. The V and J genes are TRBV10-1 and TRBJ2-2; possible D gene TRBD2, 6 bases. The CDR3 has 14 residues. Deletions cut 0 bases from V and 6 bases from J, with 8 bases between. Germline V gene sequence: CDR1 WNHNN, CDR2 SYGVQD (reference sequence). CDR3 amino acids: CASSESGTSGELFF. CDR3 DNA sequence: TGCGCCAGCAGTGAGTCTGGGACTTCCGGGGAGCTGTTTTTT.

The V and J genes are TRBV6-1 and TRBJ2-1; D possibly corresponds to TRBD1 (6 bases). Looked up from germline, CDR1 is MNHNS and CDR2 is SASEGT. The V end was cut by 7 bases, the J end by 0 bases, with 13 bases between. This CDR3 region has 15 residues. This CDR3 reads CASTRTANSYNEQFF. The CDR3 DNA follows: TGTGCCAGCACTAGGACAGCGAACTCCTACAATGAGCAGTTCTTC.

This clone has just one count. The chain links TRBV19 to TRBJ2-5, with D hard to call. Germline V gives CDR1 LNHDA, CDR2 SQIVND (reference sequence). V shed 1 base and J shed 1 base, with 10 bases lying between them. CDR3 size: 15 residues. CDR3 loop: CASSIGASAQETQYF. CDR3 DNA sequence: TGTGCCAGTAGTATAGGGGCCTCGGCCCAAGAGACCCAGTACTTC.

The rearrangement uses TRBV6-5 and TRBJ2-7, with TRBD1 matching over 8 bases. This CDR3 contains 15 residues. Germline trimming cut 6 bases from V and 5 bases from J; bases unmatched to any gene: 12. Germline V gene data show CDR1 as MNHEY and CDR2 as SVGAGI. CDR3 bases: TGTGCCAGCAGAGGGCTCGGAGTCAGGGGGCACGAGCAGTACTTC. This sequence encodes CASRGLGVRGHEQYF.

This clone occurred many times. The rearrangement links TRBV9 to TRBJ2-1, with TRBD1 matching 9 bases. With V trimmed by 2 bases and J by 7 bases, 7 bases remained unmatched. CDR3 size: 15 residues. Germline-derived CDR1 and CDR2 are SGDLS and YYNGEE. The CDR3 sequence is CASSVGTGSGNEQFF. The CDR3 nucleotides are TGTGCCAGCAGCGTCGGGACAGGGTCTGGGAATGAGCAGTTCTTC.

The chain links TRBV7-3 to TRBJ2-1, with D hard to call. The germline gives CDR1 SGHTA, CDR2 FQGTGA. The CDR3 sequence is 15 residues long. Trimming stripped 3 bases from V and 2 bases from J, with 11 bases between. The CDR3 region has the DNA TGTGCCAGCAGCTTGTCAGCTCAAACCTACAATGAGCAGTTCTTC. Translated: CASSLSAQTYNEQFF.

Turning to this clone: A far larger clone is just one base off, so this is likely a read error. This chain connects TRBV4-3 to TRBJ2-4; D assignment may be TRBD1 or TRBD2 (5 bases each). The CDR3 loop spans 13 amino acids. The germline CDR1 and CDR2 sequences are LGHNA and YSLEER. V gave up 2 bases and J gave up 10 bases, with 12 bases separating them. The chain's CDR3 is CASSQSRDQIQYF. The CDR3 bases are TGCGCCAGCAGCCAAAGCCGGGACCAAATTCAGTACTTC.

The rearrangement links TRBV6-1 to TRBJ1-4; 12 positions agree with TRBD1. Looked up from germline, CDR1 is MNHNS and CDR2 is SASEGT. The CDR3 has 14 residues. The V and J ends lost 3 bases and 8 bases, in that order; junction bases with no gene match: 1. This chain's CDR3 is CASSDGTGGEKLFF. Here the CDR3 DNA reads TGTGCCAGCAGTGACGGGACAGGGGGCGAAAAACTGTTTTTT.

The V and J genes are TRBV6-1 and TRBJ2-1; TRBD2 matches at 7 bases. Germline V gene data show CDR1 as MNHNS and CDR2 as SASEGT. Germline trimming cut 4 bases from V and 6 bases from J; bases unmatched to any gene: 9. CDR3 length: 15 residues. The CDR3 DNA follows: TGTGCCAGCAGTGTATCTCGCGGGAGTTTCAATGAGCAGTTCTTC. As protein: CASSVSRGSFNEQFF.

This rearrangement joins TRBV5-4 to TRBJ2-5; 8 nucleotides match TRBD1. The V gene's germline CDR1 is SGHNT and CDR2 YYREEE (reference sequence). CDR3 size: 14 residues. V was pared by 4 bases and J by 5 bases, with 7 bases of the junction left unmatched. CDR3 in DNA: TGTGCCAGCAGCAAGACAGGGGTGTTGGAGACCCAGTACTTC. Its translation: CASSKTGVLETQYF.

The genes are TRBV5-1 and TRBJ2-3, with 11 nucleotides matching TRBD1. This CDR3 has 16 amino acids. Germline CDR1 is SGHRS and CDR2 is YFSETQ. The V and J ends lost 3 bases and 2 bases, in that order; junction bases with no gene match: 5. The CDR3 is CASSSGTGGNTDTQYF. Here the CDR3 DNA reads TGCGCCAGCAGCTCAGGGACAGGGGGGAACACAGATACGCAGTATTTT.

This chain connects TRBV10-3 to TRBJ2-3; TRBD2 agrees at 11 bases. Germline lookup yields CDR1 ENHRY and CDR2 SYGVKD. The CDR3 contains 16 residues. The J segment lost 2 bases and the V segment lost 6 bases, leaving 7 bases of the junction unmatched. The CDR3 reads CAISAGTSGDTDTQYF. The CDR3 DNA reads TGTGCCATCAGCGCCGGGACTAGCGGCGACACAGATACGCAGTATTTT.

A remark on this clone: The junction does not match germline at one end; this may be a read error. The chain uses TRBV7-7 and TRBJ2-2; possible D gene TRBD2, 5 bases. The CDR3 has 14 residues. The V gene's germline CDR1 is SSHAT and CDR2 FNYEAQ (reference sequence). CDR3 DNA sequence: TGTGCTAGCAGCTTATTCGAGGGCACCGGGGAGCTGTTTTTT. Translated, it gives CASSLFEGTGELFF.

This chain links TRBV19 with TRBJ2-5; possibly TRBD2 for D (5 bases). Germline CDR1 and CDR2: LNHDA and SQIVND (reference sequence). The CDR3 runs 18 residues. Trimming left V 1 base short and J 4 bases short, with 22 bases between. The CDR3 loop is CASSIGEWRSGRRETQYF. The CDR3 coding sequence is TGTGCCAGTAGTATAGGGGAATGGCGGAGCGGAAGGCGAGAGACCCAGTACTTC.